These 27 T cell receptor beta chains were sequenced from one sample in a study of T-cell memory formation after mild COVID-19. TCRdb re-called the 5' RACE reads through MiXCR, storing one row per CDR3 protein. The sample consists of about 560,000 distinct CDR3 sequences, approximately 15% of them appearing once. Input material: PBMCs or a T cell subset sorted from them (not recorded which). These receptors were taken from an adult woman who had mild COVID-19 (a few samples of this study predate the infection). Cell type and time point are not known.

The CDR3 loop reads CASSQDSVDQETQYF. Here the CDR3 DNA reads TGTGCCAGCAGCCAAGATTCGGTGGACCAAGAGACCCAGTACTTC. This chain joins TRBV4-2 and TRBJ2-5; no definite D call. The CDR3 has 15 residues. The germline gives CDR1 LGHNA, CDR2 YNFKEQ. V was cut by 0 bases and J by 0 bases, with 8 bases left in between.

The chain uses TRBV7-9 and TRBJ1-5; the match to TRBD1 covers 7 bases. V was clipped by 0 bases and J by 4 bases; unmatched bases: 3. The CDR3 runs 15 residues. The V gene's germline CDR1 is SEHNR and CDR2 FQNEAQ (reference sequence). In DNA, the CDR3 is TGTGCCAGCAGCTTAGCTTACAGGGGTAATCAGCCCCAGCATTTT. Amino acid sequence: CASSLAYRGNQPQHF.

This clonotype was counted a few times. This sequence joins TRBV15 and TRBJ2-3; D remains ambiguous. Trimming pared 1 base from V and 4 bases from J, leaving 6 bases between. Germline values: CDR1 LNHNV, CDR2 YYDKDF (reference sequence). The CDR3 loop spans 13 amino acids. In DNA form, the CDR3 reads TGTGCCACCAGCAGAGGCTACCCAGATACGCAGTATTTT. Protein product: CATSRGYPDTQYF.

The gene calls are TRBV2 and TRBJ1-2; no firm D call. The CDR3 is made up of 15 amino acids. V shed 1 base and J shed 2 bases, with 11 bases lying between them. CDR1 is SNHLY, CDR2 FYNNEI, per germline. The CDR3 protein is CASSEDTAANYGYTF. DNA for the CDR3: TGTGCCAGCAGTGAAGATACTGCCGCAAACTATGGCTACACCTTC.

The chain employs TRBV19 and TRBJ2-3; possibly TRBD1 for D (6 bases). CDR1 LNHDA and CDR2 SQIVND come from the germline V gene (reference sequence). The CDR3 contains 14 residues. Trimming took 2 bases from V and 2 from J, leaving 8 bases between them. The DNA for the CDR3 is TGTGCCAGTAGTATACAGGGGCTCACAGATACGCAGTATTTT. This sequence encodes CASSIQGLTDTQYF.

This clonotype was picked up a small number of times. The V call is TRBV9, the J call TRBJ2-2; 9 bases are a match to TRBD1. CDR3 size: 17 residues. Germline V CDR1 and CDR2: SGDLS, YYNGEE. After removal of 4 bases from V and 4 bases from J, the junction contained 11 bases not matched to a gene. CDR3 coding DNA: TGTGCCAGCAGCACGTCCCCTGTGGGACAGGGCACCGGGGAGCTGTTTTTT. It translates to CASSTSPVGQGTGELFF.

The rearrangement uses TRBV20-1 and TRBJ2-7, with D tentatively TRBD1 (5 bases). V was cut by 3 bases and J by 5 bases, with 17 bases left in between. The CDR3 length is 14 residues. The V gene's germline CDR1 is DFQATT and CDR2 SNEGSKA (reference sequence). CDR3 in amino acids: CSASELSQGDEQYF. In DNA, the CDR3 is TGCAGTGCTAGTGAGCTGTCCCAGGGCGACGAGCAGTACTTC.

The V call is TRBV9, the J call TRBJ2-3, with 9 bases fitting TRBD2. Germline trimming cut 0 bases from V and 4 bases from J; bases unmatched to any gene: 6. The CDR3 extends over 16 amino acids. Germline CDR1 reads SGDLS; CDR2 reads YYNGEE. The CDR3 loop reads CASSVGAGGVADTQYF. In DNA form, the CDR3 reads TGTGCCAGCAGCGTAGGAGCGGGGGGAGTTGCAGATACGCAGTATTTT.

This clonotype showed up just a few times. This chain uses TRBV14 with TRBJ2-3; 10 bases align to TRBD1. The germline gives CDR1 SGHDN, CDR2 FVKESK. There are 17 residues in the CDR3. The V and J ends lost 5 bases and 5 bases, in that order; junction bases with no gene match: 13. Here the CDR3 DNA reads TGTGCCAGCAGCTTTTTTACCGGGACAGGGGTCGGAGATACGCAGTATTTT. This translates into CASSFFTGTGVGDTQYF.

The chain couples TRBV20-1 to TRBJ2-7; 10 bases are shared with TRBD1. In germline, CDR1 is DFQATT, CDR2 SNEGSKA (reference sequence). The CDR3 is made up of 13 amino acids. V was pared by 4 bases and J by 3 bases, with 3 bases of the junction left unmatched. Here the CDR3 reads CSATGTGVYEQYF. In DNA form, the CDR3 reads TGCAGTGCTACCGGGACAGGGGTCTACGAGCAGTACTTC.

In this sample, this clonotype turned up a few times. The rearrangement uses TRBV30 and TRBJ2-3, with 9 bases lining up with TRBD2. Germline trimming cut 4 bases from V and 5 bases from J; bases unmatched to any gene: 10. CDR1 and CDR2 from the germline V gene are GTSNPN and SVGIG (reference sequence). The CDR3 totals 15 residues. CDR3 bases: TGTGCCTGGACTGACTCGGCGGGAGGGGAAGATACGCAGTATTTT. As protein: CAWTDSAGGEDTQYF.

This clonotype was seen a few times. The chain carries TRBV7-6 and TRBJ1-4, with 7 bases fitting TRBD1. V was clipped by 5 bases and J by 5 bases; unmatched bases: 5. Per germline, CDR1 SGHVS and CDR2 FNYEAQ. The CDR3 runs 14 residues. The DNA for the CDR3 is TGTGCCAGCAGCCGAGGGGGCTACAATGAAAAACTGTTTTTT. Translating gives CASSRGGYNEKLFF.

The gene calls are TRBV5-1 and TRBJ1-2; 10 nucleotides agree with TRBD1. Germline loops: CDR1 SGHRS, CDR2 YFSETQ. V dropped 1 base and J dropped 0; count of bases not matched to a gene: 9. The CDR3 spans 18 residues. CDR3 nucleotides: TGCGCCAGCAGCTTGTCTCCCGGGACAGGGGTTTCTAACTATGGCTACACCTTC. Translation: CASSLSPGTGVSNYGYTF. The full variable domain, in which reference TRBV5-1 and TRBJ1-2 provide the parts outside the CDR3, is KAGVTQTPRYLIKTRGQQVTLSCSPISGHRSVSWYQQTPGQGLQFLFEYFSETQRNKGNFPGRFSGRQFSNSRSEMNVSTLELGDSALYLCASSLSPGTGVSNYGYTFGSGTRLTVV.

The gene calls are TRBV7-2 and TRBJ1-5, with 10 nucleotides matching TRBD1. The germline gives CDR1 SGHTA, CDR2 FQGNSA. This CDR3 spans 16 amino acids. J gave up 7 bases and V 2 bases, and 8 bases lay outside the gene matches. The chain's CDR3 is CASSLSWDRGYQPQHF. CDR3 bases: TGTGCCAGCAGCTTAAGTTGGGACAGGGGTTACCAGCCCCAGCATTTT.

V usage is TRBV20-1 and J usage is TRBJ2-2; D remains unclear. In germline, CDR1 is DFQATT, CDR2 SNEGSKA (reference sequence). V was trimmed by 1 base and J by 6 bases, leaving 6 bases between them. The CDR3 extends over 12 amino acids. CDR3 DNA sequence: TGCAGTGCTAGAGCTGGTCCCGGGGAGCTGTTTTTT. Amino acid sequence: CSARAGPGELFF.

This clonotype showed up just a few times. This chain joins TRBV5-6 and TRBJ1-4, with D unclear. Germline CDR1 SGHDT, CDR2 YYEEEE. Trimming pared 4 bases from V and 8 bases from J, leaving 21 bases between. The CDR3 covers 16 residues. As DNA, the CDR3 is TGTGCCAGCAGCCTTGGAGTCCGGTCGATGGAAGAAAAACTGTTTTTT. This sequence encodes CASSLGVRSMEEKLFF.

This clonotype was seen many times. The rearrangement uses TRBV19 and TRBJ2-1; possible D gene TRBD1, 6 bases. The CDR3 runs to 14 residues. V lost 3 bases to trimming and J lost 7 bases, with 13 bases between them. Germline values: CDR1 LNHDA, CDR2 SQIVND (reference sequence). The chain's CDR3 is CASSMPSGANEQFF. The DNA of the CDR3 is TGTGCCAGTAGTATGCCCTCAGGGGCTAATGAGCAGTTCTTC.

V usage is TRBV20-1 and J usage is TRBJ2-1; TRBD2 matches at 9 bases. This CDR3 is 15 amino acids long. Germline CDR1 is DFQATT and CDR2 is SNEGSKA (reference sequence). V lost 6 bases to trimming and J lost 4 bases; unmatched junction nucleotides: 10. The CDR3 bases are TGCAGTGCGAGAAGAGCGGGGGGCCCTTACAATGAGCAGTTCTTC. Translating it yields CSARRAGGPYNEQFF.

The chain uses TRBV20-1 and TRBJ2-3; D could derive from TRBD1 or TRBD2 (5 bases each). The CDR3 consists of 16 residues. In germline, CDR1 is DFQATT, CDR2 SNEGSKA (reference sequence). The V end lost 6 bases, the J end lost 0 bases, and 19 bases lay between the germline ends. This chain's CDR3 is CSAQRGTERSTDTQYF. The CDR3 bases are TGCAGTGCCCAGAGGGGCACGGAGCGGAGCACAGATACGCAGTATTTT.

This clonotype was seen a handful of times. V is TRBV21-1 and J is TRBJ1-4; the D segment call TRBD1 is taken from the table without a DNA check. TRBV21-1 constitutes a pseudogene. This CDR3 has 14 amino acids. CDR3 bases: TGTGCCAGCAGCAACCGGGACCGGAATGAAAAACTGTTTTTT. Translating gives CASSNRDRNEKLFF.

V is TRBV6-6 and J is TRBJ2-4, with TRBD1 matching 10 bases. Losses at the gene ends were 0 bases for V and 0 bases for J; bases not matched to a gene: 23. The length of the CDR3 is 24 residues. Germline values: CDR1 MNHNY, CDR2 SVGAGI (reference sequence). The CDR3 region has the DNA TGTGCCAGCAGTTACTCGTATCCCGCCATTATCGGGACAGGGGTTTCTCTAGCCAAAAACATTCAGTACTTC. It encodes CASSYSYPAIIGTGVSLAKNIQYF.

This chain uses TRBV10-3 with TRBJ2-7, with 12 bases lining up with TRBD2. This CDR3 has 16 amino acids. V lost 6 bases and J lost 4; bases outside the gene matches: 10. Germline loops: CDR1 ENHRY, CDR2 SYGVKD. The CDR3 protein is CAIRDRLAGAVYEQYF. CDR3 nucleotides: TGTGCCATCAGAGACCGACTAGCGGGGGCCGTGTACGAGCAGTACTTC.

There are a few counts of this clonotype. The chain recombines TRBV27 with TRBJ1-1; no firm D call. Germline loops: CDR1 MNHEY, CDR2 SMNVEV (reference sequence). Trimming cost V 5 bases and J 1 base, with 8 bases left between them. This CDR3 is 13 amino acids long. CDR3 residues: CASSRSANTEAFF. CDR3 coding DNA: TGTGCCAGCAGTCGGTCAGCGAACACTGAAGCTTTCTTT.

The gene calls are TRBV7-6 and TRBJ2-3; 7 bases line up with TRBD1. With 5 bases clipped from V and 4 bases from J, the junction kept 9 bases outside the gene matches. The CDR3 is 15 residues long. Germline CDR1 SGHVS, CDR2 FNYEAQ. CDR3 nucleotide sequence: TGTGCCAGCAGCGATTCAGGGGGTCGCGCAGATACGCAGTATTTT. Translating gives CASSDSGGRADTQYF. Looking up the rest from reference TRBV7-6 and TRBJ2-3 gives the full variable domain: GAGVSQSPRYKVTKRGQDVALRCDPISGHVSLYWYRQALGQGPEFLTYFNYEAQQDKSGLPNDRFSAERPEGSISTLTIQRTEQRDSAMYRCASSDSGGRADTQYFGPGTRLTVL.

The gene calls are TRBV7-6 and TRBJ2-1; 9 bases line up with TRBD1. This CDR3 has 17 amino acids. Germline trimming cut 1 base from V and 8 bases from J; bases unmatched to any gene: 12. Germline values: CDR1 SGHVS, CDR2 FNYEAQ. The CDR3 here is CASSLGGTGSPWDEQFF. The CDR3 nucleotides are TGTGCCAGCAGCTTAGGGGGGACAGGGAGCCCTTGGGATGAGCAGTTCTTC.

DNA of the CDR3: TGCGCCAGCAGCCAAGATTTTGGGACTAGCGGGGCGTACGAGCAGTACTTC. Translated: CASSQDFGTSGAYEQYF. The V and J genes are TRBV4-3 and TRBJ2-7, with 13 bases identical to TRBD2. The CDR3 has 17 amino acids. V lost 0 bases, J lost 4 bases, and 6 bases stayed unmatched. CDR1 and CDR2 from the germline V gene are LGHNA and YSLEER.

The chain is built from TRBV20-1 and TRBJ1-5, with D perhaps TRBD1 (6 bases). V was trimmed by 3 bases and J by 6 bases, leaving 15 bases between them. Germline V gene sequence: CDR1 DFQATT, CDR2 SNEGSKA (reference sequence). This CDR3 comprises 14 residues. CDR3: CSASRPGAGQPQHF. The CDR3 nucleotides read TGCAGTGCTAGCCGGCCAGGGGCTGGTCAGCCCCAGCATTTT.